These T cell receptor beta chains were read from a single sample in a study of OX40 agonist ivuxolimab in advanced cancers. Sequencing used immunoSEQ multiplex PCR; TCRdb keeps in-frame clones, though not all of them. This sample has some 90,000 clones; roughly 92% occur once, and the top ten carry about 1.1%. The sample consisted of CD4+ or CD8+ T cells sorted from blood, taken in a trial of the OX40 agonist ivuxolimab. These receptors originate from an adult with an advanced solid tumor such as melanoma, head and neck, liver or kidney cancer. Both conserved end residues are part of each CDR3. The order of the fields is V gene, clone size, D gene, J gene, CDR3 length, CDR3 DNA, CDR3 protein. D genes are given only for firm matches. Clone size, where shown, is once, few, many, or a class for clones that have expanded.

>TRBV5-6|NA|NA|TRBJ2-6|13
TGTGCCAGCAGCCTCCGACAGGCCCCCGTCCTGACTTTC
CASSLRQAPVLTF
>TRBV6-5|once|NA|TRBJ1-4|14
TGTGCCAGCAGGCACAGTTGGGGTAATGAAAAACTGTTTTTT
CASRHSWGNEKLFF
>TRBV4-1|NA|NA|TRBJ2-5|13
TGCGCCAGCAGCCAATACCGACAAGAGACCCAGTACTTC
CASSQYRQETQYF
>TRBV25-1|NA|NA|TRBJ1-5|15
TGTGCCAGCAGTGGGGGGTCAGGGTTTGATCAGCCCCAGCATTTT
CASSGGSGFDQPQHF
>TRBV11-2|NA|NA|TRBJ2-2|14
TGTGCCAGCAGCTTAGGCCGGCTTGGCGGGGAGCTGTTTTTT
CASSLGRLGGELFF
>TRBV7-2|NA|NA|TRBJ2-2|13
TGTGCCAGCAGCCGTGCGGGGCCCGGGGAGCTGTTTTTT
CASSRAGPGELFF
>TRBV23-1|NA|NA|TRBJ1-5|16
TGCGCCAGCAGTTCCTCGCCGGGACGGGCAAATCAGCCCCAGCATTTT
CASSSSPGRANQPQHF
>TRBV5-1|NA|NA|TRBJ1-1|15
TGCGCCAGCAGCCGGATAGGGAGGAGGCACACTGAAGCTTTCTTT
CASSRIGRRHTEAFF
>TRBV23-1|NA|NA|TRBJ2-5|11
TGCGCCAGCAAAAAATTGGGGGAGCAGTACTTC
CASKKLGEQYF
>TRBV28|NA|TRBD1|TRBJ1-1|15
TGTGCCAGCAGTTTAAGTGCCCCGACAGGGACTGAAGCTTTCTTT
CASSLSAPTGTEAFF
>TRBV28|NA|NA|TRBJ2-4|14
TGTGCCAGCAGTTTGAGGGGAGCCAAAAACATTCAGTACTTC
CASSLRGAKNIQYF
>TRBV18|NA|NA|TRBJ1-1|14
TGTGCCAGCTCCCGGAGACAAGCGAACACTGAAGCTTTCTTT
CASSRRQANTEAFF
>TRBV7-6|NA|NA|TRBJ1-1|16
TGTGCCAGCAGCTCAGCGCTTGGGGGTAGTGGGACTGAAGCTTTCTTT
CASSSALGGSGTEAFF
>TRBV7-9|NA|NA|TRBJ2-7|14
TGTGCCAGCAGCTTAGGTCCAGGGCCCTACGAGCAGTACTTC
CASSLGPGPYEQYF
>TRBV19|NA|NA|TRBJ2-1|16
TGTGCCAGTAGTTTTCCCCTTTCAGGGGGGTACAATGAGCAGTTCTTC
CASSFPLSGGYNEQFF
>TRBV27|NA|NA|TRBJ1-5|15
TGTGCCAGCAAGGAAACAGGGATGGGCAATCAGCCCCAGCATTTT
CASKETGMGNQPQHF
>TRBV7-2|NA|TRBD1|TRBJ2-5|11
TGTGCCAGCAGCCCAGGGGGGACCCAGTACTTC
CASSPGGTQYF
>TRBV19|once|TRBD1|TRBJ1-4|16
TGTGCCAGTAGTATAGGCGCCGGAAACAGGGGCGAAAAACTGTTTTTT
CASSIGAGNRGEKLFF
>TRBV29-1|NA|TRBD1|TRBJ2-1|15
TGCAGCTTCACGCCGGGACAGGGACCCCTTAATGAGCAGTTCTTC
CSFTPGQGPLNEQFF
>TRBV10-3|NA|NA|TRBJ1-2|15
TGTGCCATCAGTGAGAACCCCGGGGCCATTATAGGCTACACCTTC
CAISENPGAIIGYTF
>TRBV5-8|NA|NA|TRBJ1-4|14
TGTGCCAGCAGCCTAGGGGCAACTAATGAAAAACTGTTTTTT
CASSLGATNEKLFF
>TRBV5-4|NA|TRBD2|TRBJ2-5|15
TGTGCCAGCACCCTGAGACTAGCGGGAGAGGAGACCCAGTACTTC
CASTLRLAGEETQYF
>TRBV7-2|NA|NA|TRBJ1-2|13
TGTGCCAGCAGCCCCAGGTTTCTCGGTGGCTACACCTTC
CASSPRFLGGYTF
>TRBV7-8|NA|NA|TRBJ1-5|15
TGTGCCAGCAGCTCCTCGGGGGGCGCGGTTCAGCCCCAGCATTTT
CASSSSGGAVQPQHF
>TRBV5-4|NA|TRBD1|TRBJ2-5|14
TGTGCCAGCAGCCCAGGGGGACCCCCTTGGGCCCAGTACTTC
CASSPGGPPWAQYF
>TRBV7-2|NA|NA|TRBJ1-1|15
TGTGCCAGCAGCGCATTTGGAGGAGAGTCAATGAAGGCTTTCTTT
CASSAFGGESMKAFF
>TRBV6-1|NA|NA|TRBJ1-2|12
TGTGCCAGCAGTCTGGTGGACTATGGCTACACCTTC
CASSLVDYGYTF
>TRBV2|once|NA|TRBJ1-5|13
TGTGCCAGCAGTTACGGTCCCGATCAGCCCCAGCATTTT
CASSYGPDQPQHF
>TRBV7-2|NA|NA|TRBJ2-1|15
TGTGCCAGCAGCGCGGGACACAATAACTACAATGAGCAGTTCTTC
CASSAGHNNYNEQFF
>TRBV7-9|NA|NA|TRBJ1-2|15
TGTGCCAGCAGCTTAGGGGTCAACCTTCGTAGTGGCTACACCTTC
CASSLGVNLRSGYTF
>TRBV4-2|NA|TRBD2|TRBJ2-1|15
TGTGCCAGCAGCCAAGAAGCGGGAGGGCCCGATGAGCAGTTCTTC
CASSQEAGGPDEQFF
>TRBV19|NA|NA|TRBJ1-5|15
TGTGCCAGTAGTATTTCCAGCTTTATCAATCAGCCCCAGCATTTT
CASSISSFINQPQHF
>TRBV7-8|NA|NA|TRBJ2-1|17
TGTGCCAGCAGCTTAGCGGCTAGCGCGAGCTCCTACAATGAGCAGTTCTTC
CASSLAASASSYNEQFF
>TRBV19|NA|TRBD2|TRBJ2-5|14
TGTGCCAGTAGGGACGGCGGGAGTGTAGAGACCCAGTACTTC
CASRDGGSVETQYF
>TRBV15|NA|NA|TRBJ2-6|16
TGTGCCACCAGCAGAGATGGAGACTCTGGGGCCAACGTCCTGACTTTC
CATSRDGDSGANVLTF
>TRBV19|NA|NA|TRBJ1-5|13
TGTGCCAGTAGTGGACAGAGATTCGAGCCCCAGCATTTT
CASSGQRFEPQHF
>TRBV29-1|NA|TRBD2|TRBJ2-1|14
TGCAGCGTCTTAAAACTAGCGGGAGCTAATGAGCAGTTCTTC
CSVLKLAGANEQFF
>TRBV7-2|NA|NA|TRBJ2-1|13
TGTGCCAGCAGCGGGTACTCCTACAATGAGCAGTTCTTC
CASSGYSYNEQFF
>TRBV4-1|NA|NA|TRBJ2-5|14
TGCGCCAGCAGCCAAGTAATAGGTTCAGAGACCCAGTACTTC
CASSQVIGSETQYF
>TRBV6-5|once|TRBD1|TRBJ1-4|15
TGTGCCAGCAGTTACCGGGCAGGGGGGAATGAAAAACTGTTTTTT
CASSYRAGGNEKLFF
>TRBV4-2|NA|TRBD1|TRBJ1-2|14
TGTGCCAGCAGCCAAGATTGGGACAGAGGGGGCTACACCTTC
CASSQDWDRGGYTF
>TRBV19|NA|TRBD1|TRBJ2-1|14
TGTGCCAGCCGGGGACAGGGCTCCTACAATGAGCAGTTCTTC
CASRGQGSYNEQFF